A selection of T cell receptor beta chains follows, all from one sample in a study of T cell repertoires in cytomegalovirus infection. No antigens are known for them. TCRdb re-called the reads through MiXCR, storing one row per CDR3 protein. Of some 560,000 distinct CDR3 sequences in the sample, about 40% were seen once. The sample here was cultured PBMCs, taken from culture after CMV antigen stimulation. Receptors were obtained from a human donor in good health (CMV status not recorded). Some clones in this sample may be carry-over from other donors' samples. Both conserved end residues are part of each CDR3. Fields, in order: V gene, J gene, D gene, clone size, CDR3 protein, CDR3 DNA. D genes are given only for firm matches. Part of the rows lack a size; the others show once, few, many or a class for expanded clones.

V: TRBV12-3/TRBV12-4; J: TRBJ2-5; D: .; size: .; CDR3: CASRPSADQETQYF; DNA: TGTGCCAGCAGACCTTCCGCAGACCAAGAGACCCAGTACTTC
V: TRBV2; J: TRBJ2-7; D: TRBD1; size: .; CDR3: CASSGTGGGSYEQYF; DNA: TGTGCCAGCAGTGGGACAGGGGGAGGCTCCTACGAGCAGTACTTC
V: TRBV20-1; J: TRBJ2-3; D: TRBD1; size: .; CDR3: CSASRDRGRDTQYF; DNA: TGCAGTGCCTCGCGGGACAGGGGGCGAGATACGCAGTATTTT
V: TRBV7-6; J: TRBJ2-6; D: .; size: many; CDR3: CASSFPASGANVLTF; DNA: TGTGCCAGCAGCTTTCCGGCTTCTGGGGCCAACGTCCTGACTTTC
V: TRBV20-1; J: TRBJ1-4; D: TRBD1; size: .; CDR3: CSASGQGEGKLFF; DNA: TGCAGTGCTAGTGGACAGGGGGAAGGAAAACTGTTTTTT
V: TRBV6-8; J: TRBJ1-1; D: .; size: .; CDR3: CASSLNRDGTEAFF; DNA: TGTGCCAGCAGTCTCAACAGGGATGGCACTGAAGCTTTCTTT
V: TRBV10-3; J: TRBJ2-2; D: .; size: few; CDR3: CAISDLGGRSQYRELFF; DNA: TGTGCCATCAGTGACCTAGGGGGACGGTCCCAGTACCGGGAGCTGTTTTTT
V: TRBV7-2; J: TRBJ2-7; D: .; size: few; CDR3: CASSPVGLSYEQYF; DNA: TGTGCCAGCAGCCCGGTGGGACTTTCCTACGAGCAGTACTTC
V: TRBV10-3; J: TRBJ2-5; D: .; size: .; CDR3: CAMGAPEGETQYF; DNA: TGTGCCATGGGGGCCCCCGAAGGGGAGACCCAGTACTTC
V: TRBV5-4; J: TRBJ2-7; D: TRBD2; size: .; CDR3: CASSDVSGRAFYEQYF; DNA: TGTGCCAGCAGTGACGTTAGCGGGAGGGCCTTCTACGAGCAGTACTTC
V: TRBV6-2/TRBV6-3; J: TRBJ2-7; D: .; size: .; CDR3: CASSPGTVGEQYF; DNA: TGTGCCAGCAGTCCCGGGACCGTCGGCGAGCAGTACTTC
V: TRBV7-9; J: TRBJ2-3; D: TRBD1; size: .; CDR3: CASSSGQGATDTQYF; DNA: TGTGCCAGCAGCTCAGGACAGGGCGCCACAGATACGCAGTATTTT
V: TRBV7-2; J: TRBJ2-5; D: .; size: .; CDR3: CASSQQGISETQYF; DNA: TGTGCCAGCAGCCAGCAGGGTATCTCAGAGACCCAGTACTTC
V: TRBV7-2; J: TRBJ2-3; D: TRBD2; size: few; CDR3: CASSRLLAGGGDTQYF; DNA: TGTGCCAGCAGCAGGCTACTAGCGGGAGGGGGAGATACGCAGTATTTT
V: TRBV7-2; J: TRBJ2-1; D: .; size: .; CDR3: CASSLAFSQLRNEQFF; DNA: TGTGCCAGCAGCTTAGCATTTAGCCAGCTTCGAAATGAGCAGTTCTTC
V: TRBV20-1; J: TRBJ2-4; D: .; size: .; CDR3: CSLIGGGGKNIQYF; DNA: TGCAGTCTCATCGGGGGCGGGGGAAAAAACATTCAGTACTTC
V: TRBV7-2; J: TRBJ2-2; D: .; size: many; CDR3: CASSPDSNTGELFF; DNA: TGTGCCAGCAGTCCGGATTCGAACACCGGGGAGCTGTTTTTT
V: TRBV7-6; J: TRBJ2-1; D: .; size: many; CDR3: CASSFGLGTLYNEQFF; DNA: TGTGCCAGCAGCTTCGGGTTGGGGACTCTATACAATGAGCAGTTCTTC
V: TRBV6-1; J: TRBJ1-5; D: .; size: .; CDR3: CASSSQRVNQPQHF; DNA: TGTGCCAGCAGTTCACAGCGGGTGAATCAGCCCCAGCATTTT
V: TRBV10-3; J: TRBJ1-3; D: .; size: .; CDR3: CAISEASGNTIYF; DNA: TGTGCCATCAGTGAGGCCTCTGGAAACACCATATATTTT
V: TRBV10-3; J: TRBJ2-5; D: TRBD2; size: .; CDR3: CAISEQLAGPETQYF; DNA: TGTGCCATCAGTGAGCAGCTAGCGGGACCTGAGACCCAGTACTTC
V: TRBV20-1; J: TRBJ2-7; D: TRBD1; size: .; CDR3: CSVTPGQGLNEQYF; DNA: TGCAGTGTAACCCCGGGACAGGGGTTGAACGAGCAGTACTTC
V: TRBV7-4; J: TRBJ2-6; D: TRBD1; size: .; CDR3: CASSGQGRRANVLTF; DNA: TGTGCCAGCAGCGGACAGGGTCGTAGGGCCAACGTCCTGACTTTC
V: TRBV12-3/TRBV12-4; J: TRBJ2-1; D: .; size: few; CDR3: CASSWTLQSTEPSNEQFF; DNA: TGTGCCAGCAGCTGGACTCTCCAATCTACTGAACCTTCCAATGAGCAGTTCTTC
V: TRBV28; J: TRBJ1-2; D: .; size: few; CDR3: CATNREGGYTF; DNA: TGTGCCACCAACAGGGAGGGTGGCTACACCTTC
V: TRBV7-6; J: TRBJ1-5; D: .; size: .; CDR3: CASSPRGGGVQPQHF; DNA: TGTGCCAGCAGCCCCCGGGGCGGGGGCGTCCAGCCCCAGCATTTT
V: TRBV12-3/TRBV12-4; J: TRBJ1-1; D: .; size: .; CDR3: CASSSADWSTEAFF; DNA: TGTGCCAGCAGTTCCGCCGACTGGTCCACTGAAGCTTTCTTT
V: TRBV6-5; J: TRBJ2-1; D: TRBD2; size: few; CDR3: CASSYSLLLSGSHNEQFF; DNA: TGTGCCAGCAGTTACTCGCTACTTCTTAGCGGGAGCCACAATGAGCAGTTCTTC
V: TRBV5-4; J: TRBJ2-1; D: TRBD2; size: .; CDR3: CASSLLVLAGFSSYNEQFF; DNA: TGTGCCAGCAGCTTGTTGGTGCTAGCGGGATTCAGCTCCTACAATGAGCAGTTCTTC